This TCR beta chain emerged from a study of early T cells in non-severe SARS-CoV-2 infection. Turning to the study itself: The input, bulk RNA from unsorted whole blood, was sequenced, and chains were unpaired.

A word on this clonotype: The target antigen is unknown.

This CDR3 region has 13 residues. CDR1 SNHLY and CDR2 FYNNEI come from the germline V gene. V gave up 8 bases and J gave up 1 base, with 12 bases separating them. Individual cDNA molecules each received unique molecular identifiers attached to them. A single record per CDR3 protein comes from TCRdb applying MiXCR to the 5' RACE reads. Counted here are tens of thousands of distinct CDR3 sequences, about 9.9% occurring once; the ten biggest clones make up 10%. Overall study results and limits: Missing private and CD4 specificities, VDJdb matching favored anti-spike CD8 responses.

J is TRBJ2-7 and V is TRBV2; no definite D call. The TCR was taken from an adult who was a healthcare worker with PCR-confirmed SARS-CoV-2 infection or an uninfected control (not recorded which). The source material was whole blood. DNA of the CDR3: TGTGCCAGCCGGAAGGAGAGGTCCTACGAGCAGTACTTC. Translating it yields CASRKERSYEQYF.